The 3 T cell receptor beta chains listed next were all sequenced from one sample in a study of patients and donors after allogeneic stem cell transplantation. TCRdb re-analysed the RT-PCR reads in MiXCR, keeping a single row per CDR3 protein. The sample contains 70,000 to 85,000 distinct CDR3 sequences, approximately 26% of which appear only once. Sequencing was carried out using blood, either unsorted or a sorted T cell fraction (not recorded which). These receptors originate from a human donor who was either an allogeneic HSCT recipient or a stem cell or donor lymphocyte infusion donor (not recorded which). It is not recorded whose cells these are; they may come from a transplant donor.

The rearrangement links TRBV5-1 to TRBJ2-5, with D possibly matching TRBD2 (6 bases). Germline CDR1 SGHRS, CDR2 YFSETQ. The CDR3 spans 16 residues. Trimming took 0 bases from V and 4 from J, leaving 16 bases between them. In DNA form, the CDR3 reads TGCGCCAGCAGCTTGGTGGACTACGGACCCCGAGAGACCCAGTACTTC. This gives the protein CASSLVDYGPRETQYF. The full variable domain, in which reference TRBV5-1 and TRBJ2-5 provide the parts outside the CDR3, is KAGVTQTPRYLIKTRGQQVTLSCSPISGHRSVSWYQQTPGQGLQFLFEYFSETQRNKGNFPGRFSGRQFSNSRSEMNVSTLELGDSALYLCASSLVDYGPRETQYFGPGTRLLVL.

V is TRBV5-6 and J is TRBJ1-3; tentatively, D is TRBD1 (5 bases). Germline CDR1 SGHDT, CDR2 YYEEEE. V was trimmed by 1 base and J by 2 bases, leaving 10 bases between them. This CDR3 spans 15 amino acids. The CDR3 reads CASSLRGKTGNTIYF. Here the CDR3 DNA reads TGTGCCAGCAGCTTGCGGGGGAAAACTGGAAACACCATATATTTT.

This clonotype was observed a handful of times. The chain is built from TRBV7-3 and TRBJ1-1; D unresolved. The V gene lost 2 bases and the J gene lost 1 base, with 5 bases spanning the gap. CDR1 is SGHTA and CDR2 is FQGTGA in the germline V gene. The CDR3 runs 13 residues. CDR3 amino acids: CASSLHTNTEAFF. As DNA, the CDR3 is TGTGCCAGCAGCTTACATACGAACACTGAAGCTTTCTTT.